A single sample gave rise to the 20 T cell receptor beta chains below, sequenced in a study of glioma-infiltrating T cells. The iRepertoire nested amplicon-rescue multiplex PCR amplified TCR alpha and beta CDR3s from RNA. TCRdb reprocessed the multiplex PCR reads via MiXCR and lists one record per CDR3 protein. The sample holds approximately 190,000 distinct CDR3 sequences; about 31% are singletons and the top ten take around 20%. Sequenced: glioma tissue, nonneoplastic brain tissue, or PBMCs (not recorded which). The receptors derive from a human donor with low-grade glioma or glioblastoma, undergoing nonglioma brain surgery, or in good health (not recorded which).

Ten or more counts support this clonotype. The CDR3 reads CASSSGTSGSWTDTQYF. The DNA of the CDR3 is TGTGCCAGCAGCTCCGGGACTAGCGGGAGTTGGACAGATACGCAGTATTTT. The chain couples TRBV28 to TRBJ2-3; TRBD2 matches at 14 bases. In germline, CDR1 is MDHEN, CDR2 SYDVKM. The V gene end was trimmed by 6 bases and the J gene end by 3 bases; junction bases not matched to a gene: 8. The CDR3 is made up of 17 amino acids.

This clonotype was observed at least ten times. The chain is built from TRBV7-2 and TRBJ1-5; no reliable D call. CDR3 length: 15 residues. The V gene lost 5 bases and the J gene lost 6 bases, with 17 bases spanning the gap. The germline V gene encodes CDR1 SGHTA and CDR2 FQGNSA. Here the CDR3 DNA reads TGTGCCAGCAGCGCCCCGGGAGAGCCAGTTCAGCCCCAGCATTTT. Residues: CASSAPGEPVQPQHF.

About this clonotype: A much larger clonotype is one base distant, so this may be a read error. V and J are TRBV10-3 and TRBJ1-4; weak D call: TRBD1 (5 bases). Germline assignment: CDR1 ENHRY and CDR2 SYGVKD. The CDR3 contains 15 residues. V was pared by 2 bases and J by 4 bases, with 11 bases between. The CDR3 DNA reads as TGTGCCATCAGTGAGGCCGGACACCTTAATGAAAAACTGTTTTTT. Translating gives CAISEAGHLNEKLFF.

The chain uses TRBV10-3 and TRBJ1-6; D gene ambiguous. The CDR3 spans 14 residues. Germline CDR1 ENHRY, CDR2 SYGVKD. V was pared by 11 bases and J by 6 bases, with 17 bases between. The CDR3 loop is CAVFPGAFNSPLHF. CDR3 sequence (DNA): TGTGCCGTGTTTCCGGGAGCCTTTAATTCACCCCTCCACTTT.

About this clonotype: With a much larger clone just one base away, this may be a read error. The J gene is TRBJ1-1, the V gene TRBV7-3; D is unclear. The V gene lost 4 bases and the J gene lost 5 bases, with 17 bases spanning the gap. The germline V gene encodes CDR1 SGHTA and CDR2 FQGTGA. The length of the CDR3 is 15 residues. The CDR3 region has the DNA TGTGCCAGCAGCTATCCAAGGGCGCCGAAAACTGAAGCTTTCTTT. It specifies CASSYPRAPKTEAFF.

This clonotype was observed at least ten times. The chain is built from TRBV6-1 and TRBJ2-7; D is possibly TRBD2 (5 bases). The V gene lost 5 bases and the J gene lost 3 bases, with 14 bases spanning the gap. The CDR3 covers 14 residues. CDR1 is MNHNS and CDR2 is SASEGT in the germline V gene. CDR3 in DNA: TGTGCCAGCAGTTCCGGAATCCGGGACTACGAGCAGTACTTC. It yields the protein CASSSGIRDYEQYF.

This clonotype appeared many times. J is TRBJ2-7 and V is TRBV7-2; 9 bases align to TRBD1. The CDR3 loop spans 15 amino acids. Germline V CDR1 and CDR2: SGHTA, FQGNSA. The ends lost 1 base at V and 7 bases at J; junction bases unmatched: 8. CDR3: CASSLVLQGAGEQYF. Here the CDR3 DNA reads TGTGCCAGCAGCTTAGTTTTACAGGGGGCAGGGGAGCAGTACTTC.

This clonotype was seen ten or more times. V usage is TRBV20-1 and J usage is TRBJ2-7; 10 bases match TRBD2. In germline, CDR1 is DFQATT, CDR2 SNEGSKA (reference sequence). V gave up 3 bases and J gave up 7 bases; unmatched junction bases: 18. There are 17 residues in the CDR3. The CDR3 reads CSASSLAGAGSFGEQYF. The DNA of the CDR3 is TGCAGTGCTAGTAGTCTAGCGGGAGCCGGCTCGTTCGGGGAGCAGTACTTC.

This clonotype has ten or more counts. The gene calls are TRBV6-2 or TRBV6-3 and TRBJ1-5, with D hard to call. Looked up from germline, CDR1 is MNHEY and CDR2 is SVGEGT. The V and J ends lost 9 bases and 3 bases respectively, with 12 bases between them. The CDR3 has 13 residues. The CDR3 loop is CASTAEPNQPQHF. The CDR3 DNA reads as TGTGCCAGTACGGCAGAGCCCAATCAGCCCCAGCATTTT.

The rearrangement links TRBV19 to TRBJ1-2, with 7 bases fitting TRBD1. The CDR3 spans 13 residues. The germline CDR1 and CDR2 sequences are LNHDA and SQIVND (reference sequence). J gave up 5 bases and V 5 bases, and 5 bases lay outside the gene matches. The CDR3 sequence: CASSPDREYGYTF. CDR3 in DNA: TGTGCCAGTAGTCCAGACAGGGAATATGGCTACACCTTC.

This clonotype was observed at least ten times. The CDR3 loop reads CATSHDGSPNTGELFF. CDR3 nucleotide sequence: TGTGCCACCAGCCACGACGGGAGCCCGAACACCGGGGAGCTGTTTTTT. V usage is TRBV15 and J usage is TRBJ2-2; a weak D match, TRBD2 (6 bases). The CDR3 covers 16 residues. Trimming took 5 bases from V and 0 from J, leaving 13 bases between them. Germline V gene lookup returns CDR1 LNHNV and CDR2 YYDKDF (reference sequence).

Worth noting for this clonotype: A read error is possible here, since a much larger clone lies one base away. This chain connects TRBV7-2 to TRBJ2-3, with D maybe TRBD1 (6 bases). In germline, CDR1 is SGHTA, CDR2 FQGNSA. This CDR3 is built from 14 residues. The CDR3 region has the DNA TGTGTCAGCATCCTCCTTGGGGGCCCACATACGCAGTATTTT. It codes for CVSILLGGPHTQYF. Supplemented by reference TRBV7-2 and TRBJ2-3, the full variable domain reads GAGVSQSPSNKVTEKGKDVELRCDPISGHTALYWYRQSLGQGLEFLIYFQGNSAPDKSGLPSDRFSAERTGGSVSTLTIQRTQQEDSAVYLCVSILLGGPHTQYFGPGTRLTVL.

The chain uses TRBV28 and TRBJ2-7; 12 bases match TRBD2. The germline gives CDR1 MDHEN, CDR2 SYDVKM. The CDR3 totals 15 residues. V was pared by 8 bases and J by 0 bases, with 5 bases of the junction left unmatched. The CDR3 DNA reads TGTGCCAGCGCAACTAGCGGGGGGAGCTCCTACGAGCAGTACTTC. Its translation is CASATSGGSSYEQYF.

About this clonotype itself: Just one base apart from a much larger clone, this may be a read error. The genes are TRBV19 and TRBJ1-5; D may be TRBD1 (6 bases). Trimming removed 9 bases at V and 4 bases at J, with 10 bases between. CDR1 and CDR2 from the germline V gene are LNHDA and SQIVND (reference sequence). The CDR3 is made up of 12 amino acids. In DNA form, the CDR3 reads TGTGCCAGCACAGGGTCGAATCAGCCCCAGCATTTT. Protein product: CASTGSNQPQHF. The variable domain in full, with the rest retrieved from reference TRBV19 and TRBJ1-5, is DGGITQSPKYLFRKEGQNVTLSCEQNLNHDAMYWYRQDPGQGLRLIYYSQIVNDFQKGDIAEGYSVSREKKESFPLTVTSAQKNPTAFYLCASTGSNQPQHFGDGTRLSIL.

The CDR3: CASTQWALDNEQFF. The CDR3 coding sequence is TGTGCCAGCACCCAGTGGGCTCTCGACAATGAGCAGTTCTTC. The chain joins TRBV6-1 to TRBJ2-1; no definite D call. Germline V gene sequence: CDR1 MNHNS, CDR2 SASEGT. This CDR3 is 14 amino acids long. V was cut by 7 bases and J by 5 bases, with 15 bases left in between.

This clonotype appeared many times. This chain connects TRBV20-1 to TRBJ2-7, with TRBD2 matching 7 bases. Germline values: CDR1 DFQATT, CDR2 SNEGSKA (reference sequence). V dropped 3 bases and J dropped 3; count of bases not matched to a gene: 11. The CDR3 totals 15 residues. CDR3 sequence: CSASRTRGGSYEQYF. The CDR3 bases are TGCAGTGCTAGTAGAACCCGTGGCGGGAGCTACGAGCAGTACTTC.

This clonotype has a count of ten or more. The chain employs TRBV6-1 and TRBJ1-5; D gene uncertain. V lost 8 bases to trimming and J lost 1 base, with 3 bases between them. This CDR3 has 11 residues. Germline loops: CDR1 MNHNS, CDR2 SASEGT. The CDR3 is CASGSNQPQHF. The CDR3 DNA reads TGTGCCAGCGGCAGCAATCAGCCCCAGCATTTT.

This clonotype has at least ten counts. This chain joins TRBV7-8 and TRBJ2-3; weak D call: TRBD2 (5 bases). This CDR3 region has 15 residues. Looked up from germline, CDR1 is SGHVS and CDR2 is FQNEAQ. V was trimmed by 1 base and J by 2 bases, leaving 10 bases between them. CDR3 nucleotides: TGTGCCAGCAGCTTAGGAGGACTGTACACAGATACGCAGTATTTT. As protein: CASSLGGLYTDTQYF. The full variable domain, completed using reference TRBV7-8 and TRBJ2-3, is GAGVSQSPRYKVAKRGQDVALRCDPISGHVSLFWYQQALGQGPEFLTYFQNEAQLDKSGLPSDRFFAERPEGSVSTLKIQRTQQEDSAVYLCASSLGGLYTDTQYFGPGTRLTVL.

This clonotype was picked up many times. The chain is built from TRBV24-1 and TRBJ2-1; 7 bases are a match to TRBD2. Germline V lookup: CDR1 KGHDR, CDR2 SFDVKD. CDR3 length: 14 residues. The V and J ends lost 5 bases and 9 bases, in that order; junction bases with no gene match: 9. The CDR3 spells CATSGAGDVGEQFF. The CDR3 DNA follows: TGTGCCACCAGTGGGGCGGGAGATGTGGGTGAGCAGTTCTTC.

As concerns this clonotype: Just one base apart from a much larger clone, this may be a read error. The DNA is omitted, as the CDR3 cannot be located on it reliably, and the CDR3 follows TCRdb's listing. This chain joins TRBV5-4 and TRBJ1-2; the table assigns TRBD1, which was not confirmed against the DNA. The CDR3 is 15 residues long, ends included. Germline lookup yields CDR1 SGHNT and CDR2 YYREEE (reference sequence). The CDR3 reads CASSLAVGQGNGHTF.